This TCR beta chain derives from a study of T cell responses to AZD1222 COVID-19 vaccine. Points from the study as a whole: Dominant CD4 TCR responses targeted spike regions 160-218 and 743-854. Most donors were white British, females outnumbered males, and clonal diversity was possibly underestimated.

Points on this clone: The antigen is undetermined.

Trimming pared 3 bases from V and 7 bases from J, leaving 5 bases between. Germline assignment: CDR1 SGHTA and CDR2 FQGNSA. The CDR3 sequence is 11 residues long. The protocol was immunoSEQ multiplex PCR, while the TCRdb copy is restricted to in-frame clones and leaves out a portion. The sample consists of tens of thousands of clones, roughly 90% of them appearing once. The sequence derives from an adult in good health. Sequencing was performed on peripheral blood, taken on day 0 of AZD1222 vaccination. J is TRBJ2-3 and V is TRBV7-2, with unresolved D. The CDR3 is CASSFLYTQYF. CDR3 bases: TGTGCCAGCAGCTTCCTTTATACGCAGTATTTT.